The 9 T cell receptor beta chains presented below share a single source sample, sequenced in a study of cytomegalovirus exposure and HLA in healthy donors. The PCR made use of 60 Vbeta and 13 Jbeta primers. Using immunoSEQ multiplex PCR, the repertoire was profiled, and TCRdb retains in-frame clones only, with some absent. The sample yields some 140,000 clones, over 70% seen once. The sequenced sample was PBMCs. The receptors were sampled from a middle-aged man in good health and CMV-seronegative.

The rearrangement uses TRBV19 and TRBJ1-5; possibly TRBD1 for D (5 bases). The CDR3 covers 16 residues. Germline CDR1 LNHDA, CDR2 SQIVND (reference sequence). The V end lost 5 bases, the J end lost 0 bases, and 14 bases lay between the germline ends. The CDR3 here is CASSRGGGYSNQPQHF. The CDR3 DNA sequence: TGTGCCAGTAGTCGGGGGGGAGGGTATAGCAATCAGCCCCAGCATTTT. The complete variable domain, with remaining parts taken from reference TRBV19 and TRBJ1-5, reads DGGITQSPKYLFRKEGQNVTLSCEQNLNHDAMYWYRQDPGQGLRLIYYSQIVNDFQKGDIAEGYSVSREKKESFPLTVTSAQKNPTAFYLCASSRGGGYSNQPQHFGDGTRLSIL.

This sequence joins TRBV27 and TRBJ2-7; D possibly corresponds to TRBD1 (6 bases). Trimming removed 3 bases at V and 3 bases at J, with 15 bases between. The CDR3 has 15 residues. Germline lookup yields CDR1 MNHEY and CDR2 SMNVEV (reference sequence). CDR3 residues: CASSFSAGAFYEQYF. DNA of the CDR3: TGTGCCAGCAGTTTTTCGGCAGGGGCCTTCTACGAGCAGTACTTC.

This clone was picked up a small number of times. J is TRBJ2-7 and V is TRBV29-1, with 10 bases matching TRBD2. The CDR3 is 16 amino acids. Germline V gene sequence: CDR1 SQVTM, CDR2 ANQGSEA. V shed 5 bases and J 2 bases; nucleotides not matched to a gene: 12. The CDR3 coding sequence is TGCAGCGTTCGAGACCCGGGACTAGCGAATACCTACGAGCAGTACTTC. Protein sequence: CSVRDPGLANTYEQYF.

The chain carries TRBV6-6 and TRBJ2-7, with TRBD2 as a possible D gene (6 bases). The V gene's germline CDR1 is MNHNY and CDR2 SVGAGI (reference sequence). Trimming took 2 bases from V and 0 from J, leaving 11 bases between them. This CDR3 is built from 15 residues. This chain's CDR3 is CASSYGAGSSYEQYF. The DNA of the CDR3 is TGTGCCAGCAGTTACGGGGCGGGGAGCTCCTACGAGCAGTACTTC.

The chain combines TRBV27 with TRBJ2-7, with a possible D match to TRBD1 (6 bases). Germline loops: CDR1 MNHEY, CDR2 SMNVEV (reference sequence). The V gene lost 8 bases and the J gene lost 6 bases, with 23 bases spanning the gap. CDR3 length: 15 amino acids. The DNA of the CDR3 is TGTGCCAGCGGCCCAGCGCCCGGCAGGGGAAGCGAGCAGTACTTC. Translating it yields CASGPAPGRGSEQYF.

The chain is built from TRBV4-3 and TRBJ2-2, with no clear D. Looked up from germline, CDR1 is LGHNA and CDR2 is YSLEER. This CDR3 comprises 16 residues. The V end lost 0 bases, the J end lost 3 bases, and 11 bases lay between the germline ends. The CDR3 loop reads CASSQDLGGHTGELFF. The CDR3 nucleotides are TGCGCCAGCAGCCAAGATTTGGGTGGGCACACCGGGGAGCTGTTTTTT.

The chain is built from TRBV7-7 and TRBJ2-7; TRBD1 aligns across 10 bases. This CDR3 comprises 15 residues. The trim removed 5 bases at V and 5 bases at J, leaving 9 bases unmatched. Germline values: CDR1 SSHAT, CDR2 FNYEAQ (reference sequence). The CDR3 sequence: CASSLGTGAGDEQYF. CDR3 bases: TGTGCCAGCAGCCTGGGGACAGGGGCGGGGGACGAGCAGTACTTC.

CDR3 amino acids: CASSQVYGSSYEQYF. The CDR3 coding sequence is TGTGCCAGCAGTCAGGTTTACGGAAGCTCCTACGAGCAGTACTTC. The gene calls are TRBV6-6 and TRBJ2-7, with no clear D. Germline values: CDR1 MNHNY, CDR2 SVGAGI (reference sequence). The CDR3 runs 15 residues. V was clipped by 5 bases and J by 0 bases, with 14 bases between them.

This chain uses TRBV11-2 with TRBJ1-1, with a possible D match to TRBD1 (6 bases). Germline V lookup: CDR1 SGHAT, CDR2 FQNNGV. V was cut by 7 bases and J by 7 bases, with 13 bases left in between. The CDR3 runs to 12 residues. CDR3 bases: TGTGCCAGCACCCTGAACAGGGATGAAGCTTTCTTT. The encoded protein is CASTLNRDEAFF.